Listed below are T cell receptor beta chains from one sample, sequenced in a study of blood T cell repertoires in COVID-19. The protocol was immunoSEQ multiplex PCR, while the TCRdb copy is restricted to in-frame clones and leaves out a portion. The sample has approximately 190,000 clones; 80% are singletons. The specimen was peripheral blood. The receptors here all came from a man in his 60s with acute or convalescent COVID-19. Each CDR3 is given with its conserved first and last residue. Each record gives: V gene, D gene, J gene, clone size, CDR3 DNA, CDR3 protein. D genes are given only for firm matches. The size of a clone is reported for some rows only, either as once, few or many, or as a class for expanded clones.

V: TRBV6-5; D: TRBD1; J: TRBJ1-4; size: .; DNA: TGTGCCAGCGCCAGGGGGCGTGAAAAACTGTTTTTT; CDR3: CASARGREKLFF
V: TRBV2; D: TRBD1; J: TRBJ1-5; size: .; DNA: TGTGCCAGCAGGGGGGACAGTAATCAGCCCCAGCATTTT; CDR3: CASRGDSNQPQHF
V: TRBV18; D: .; J: TRBJ2-5; size: few; DNA: TGTGCCAGCTCACCAAACACGGGAGAGGTCCAAGAGACCCAGTACTTC; CDR3: CASSPNTGEVQETQYF
V: TRBV6-1; D: .; J: TRBJ1-3; size: once; DNA: TGTGCCAGCAGTGAAGGTGGACTCCTAGCCTCTGGAAACACCATATATTTT; CDR3: CASSEGGLLASGNTIYF
V: TRBV5-6; D: .; J: TRBJ2-2; size: .; DNA: TGTGCCAGCAGCGTACAGGGTACCACCGGGGAGCTGTTTTTT; CDR3: CASSVQGTTGELFF
V: TRBV9; D: .; J: TRBJ1-2; size: .; DNA: TGTGCCAGCAGCGTAGAATACGGTAACTATGGCTACACCTTC; CDR3: CASSVEYGNYGYTF
V: TRBV9; D: TRBD1; J: TRBJ2-3; size: once; DNA: TGTGCCAGCAGCTTACCGGGACAGGGTTCAGATACGCAGTATTTT; CDR3: CASSLPGQGSDTQYF
V: TRBV15; D: .; J: TRBJ1-6; size: .; DNA: TGTGCCACCAGCAGAGACGGGTTAGGTTCACCCCTCCACTTT; CDR3: CATSRDGLGSPLHF
V: TRBV4-1; D: .; J: TRBJ1-1; size: .; DNA: TGCGCCAGCAGCCAAGAGCGGCAGCAGAACACTGAAGCTTTCTTT; CDR3: CASSQERQQNTEAFF
V: TRBV18; D: .; J: TRBJ2-4; size: .; DNA: TGTGCCAGCTCACCACCGTCGACAGGATTAGCCAAAAACATTCAGTACTTC; CDR3: CASSPPSTGLAKNIQYF
V: TRBV9; D: TRBD1; J: TRBJ1-4; size: .; DNA: TGTGCCAGCAGCAAGGGGACAGTCATTAATGAAAAACTGTTTTTT; CDR3: CASSKGTVINEKLFF
V: TRBV19; D: .; J: TRBJ1-2; size: .; DNA: TGTGCCAGTAGCGTCACACAGGGATTTGATGGCTACACCTTC; CDR3: CASSVTQGFDGYTF
V: TRBV27; D: .; J: TRBJ2-7; size: .; DNA: TGTGCCAGCAGTTTTAGAGGCTACGAGCAGTACTTC; CDR3: CASSFRGYEQYF
V: TRBV10-3; D: .; J: TRBJ1-5; size: .; DNA: TGTGCCATCAGTGAAGGGGCTGAGCCCCAGCATTTT; CDR3: CAISEGAEPQHF
V: TRBV27; D: TRBD2; J: TRBJ2-1; size: .; DNA: TGTGCCAGCAGTCCCCGACTAGCGACACACAATGAGCAGTTCTTC; CDR3: CASSPRLATHNEQFF
V: TRBV4-2; D: .; J: TRBJ1-3; size: few; DNA: TGTGCCAGCAGCCAAGGGGACTCGAGGTATGGAAACACCATATATTTT; CDR3: CASSQGDSRYGNTIYF
V: TRBV7-8; D: .; J: TRBJ1-2; size: .; DNA: TGTGCCAGCAGCTTAACCAGGGCAGGCGGCTACACCTTC; CDR3: CASSLTRAGGYTF
V: TRBV7-9; D: .; J: TRBJ1-3; size: .; DNA: TGTGCCAGCAGACGGGATCCCGCGGGAAACACCATATATTTT; CDR3: CASRRDPAGNTIYF
V: TRBV21-1; D: .; J: TRBJ2-7; size: .; DNA: TGTGCCAGCAGCCCAGGGTCGCGTTACGAGCAGTACTTC; CDR3: CASSPGSRYEQYF
V: TRBV19; D: .; J: TRBJ2-3; size: .; DNA: TGTGCCAGTAGTATAGCGAGCGGATCTAGCACAGATACGCAGTATTTT; CDR3: CASSIASGSSTDTQYF
V: TRBV2; D: TRBD1; J: TRBJ2-3; size: .; DNA: TGTGCCAGCAGTGAAAAAAGACAGGGTGTGGCAGATACGCAGTATTTT; CDR3: CASSEKRQGVADTQYF
V: TRBV4-2; D: TRBD2; J: TRBJ2-1; size: .; DNA: TGTGCCAGCAGCCCTTTAGCGGGCCCCGGCGGTGAGCAGTTCTTC; CDR3: CASSPLAGPGGEQFF
V: TRBV14; D: .; J: TRBJ2-6; size: .; DNA: TGTGCCAGCAGCCAAGCTCTCTCTGGGGCCAACGTCCTGACTTTC; CDR3: CASSQALSGANVLTF
V: TRBV29-1; D: TRBD1; J: TRBJ2-7; size: .; DNA: TGCAGCGTTGTCACAGGGGGCAAAACATACGAGCAGTACTTC; CDR3: CSVVTGGKTYEQYF
V: TRBV7-9; D: .; J: TRBJ1-6; size: .; DNA: TGTGCCAGCAGCTTAGCGCAGTGGAGCTCCTATAATTCACCCCTCCACTTT; CDR3: CASSLAQWSSYNSPLHF
V: TRBV5-6; D: .; J: TRBJ1-3; size: .; DNA: TGTGCCAGCAGCTTGGTGTCAGGAAGCTCTGGAAACACCATATATTTT; CDR3: CASSLVSGSSGNTIYF
V: TRBV4-2; D: .; J: TRBJ1-2; size: .; DNA: TGTGCCAGCAGCCAAGGACAGGACTACTATGGCTACACCTTC; CDR3: CASSQGQDYYGYTF
V: TRBV2; D: TRBD1; J: TRBJ1-6; size: .; DNA: TGTGCCAGCAGTGACACCGGGACAGGGGGGATTAATTCACCCCTCCACTTT; CDR3: CASSDTGTGGINSPLHF
V: TRBV11-2; D: .; J: TRBJ1-3; size: .; DNA: TGTGCCAGCAGCTTAGGAGCAGGGTCTGGAAACACCATATATTTT; CDR3: CASSLGAGSGNTIYF
V: TRBV30; D: .; J: TRBJ1-2; size: few; DNA: TGTGCCTGGAGTGTACGGGAGCGGGGCTATGGCTACACCTTC; CDR3: CAWSVRERGYGYTF
V: TRBV14; D: TRBD1; J: TRBJ2-1; size: .; DNA: TGTGCCAGCAGCAAGGGGGCTTCATACTACAATGAGCAGTTCTTC; CDR3: CASSKGASYYNEQFF
V: TRBV6-6; D: .; J: TRBJ2-2; size: .; DNA: TGTGCCAGCAGTCATGCAACCCTCTGGCGGTCGAACACCGGGGAGCTGTTTTTT; CDR3: CASSHATLWRSNTGELFF
V: TRBV19; D: TRBD1; J: TRBJ2-3; size: .; DNA: TGTGCCAGTAGTCCCTGGACAGGGCCGGGCACAGATACGCAGTATTTT; CDR3: CASSPWTGPGTDTQYF
V: TRBV5-8; D: .; J: TRBJ1-5; size: medium-sized; DNA: TGTGCCAGCAGCTCCCTACTTACAGGGTTTTATAGCAATCAGCCCCAGCATTTT; CDR3: CASSSLLTGFYSNQPQHF
V: TRBV19; D: TRBD2; J: TRBJ2-1; size: .; DNA: TGTGCCAGTACTCTCCGACTAGCTCCCCTGGGGAATGAGCAGTTCTTC; CDR3: CASTLRLAPLGNEQFF
V: TRBV3-1/TRBV3-2; D: .; J: TRBJ2-7; size: .; DNA: TGTGCCAGCAGCCAAGATTCGAGATCCTACGAGCAGTACTTC; CDR3: CASSQDSRSYEQYF
V: TRBV5-4; D: .; J: TRBJ2-3; size: once; DNA: TGTGCCAGCAGCGAGAGCACAGATACGCAGTATTTT; CDR3: CASSESTDTQYF
V: TRBV12-5; D: .; J: TRBJ1-5; size: .; DNA: TGTGCTAGTGGTTTGCGGGGGAACAATCAGCCCCAGCATTTT; CDR3: CASGLRGNNQPQHF
V: TRBV3-1/TRBV3-2; D: .; J: TRBJ1-4; size: .; DNA: TGTGCCAGCAGCCGGGGCCGTAATGAAAAACTGTTTTTT; CDR3: CASSRGRNEKLFF
V: TRBV7-2; D: TRBD1; J: TRBJ1-1; size: .; DNA: TGTGCCAGCAGCTACCCGGGACAGGGGGCGCAGTGGGCTTTCTTT; CDR3: CASSYPGQGAQWAFF
V: TRBV6-4; D: .; J: TRBJ2-6; size: many; DNA: TGTGCCAGCAGCCCAGGGTTGGGGGCCAACGTCCTGACTTTC; CDR3: CASSPGLGANVLTF
V: TRBV9; D: .; J: TRBJ2-1; size: .; DNA: TGTGCCAGCAGCGTAGGGGGAGTGGATGAGCAGTTCTTC; CDR3: CASSVGGVDEQFF